This TCR beta chain stems from a study of shared clonotypes between healthy human individuals. Looking at the study overall: Participating donors consisted of two women and three men aged 18 to 49.

Per the original methods: From ImmunoSEQ came sequences covering only the junction and carrying no quality scores, so filtering differed. Generated by immunoSEQ multiplex PCR, the TCRdb table keeps only in-frame clones and is missing some. Clonal size and the V and J genes are those of that table, whereas D and trimming came from the DNA. In the table there are some 470,000 clones, about 79% of which are singletons. The clonotype was recovered from a woman in her thirties or forties in good health. Some clones in this sample may be carry-over from other donors' samples. The sample comprised PBMCs.

CDR3 in amino acids: CAGTPQGGGNQPQHF. CDR3 nucleotides: TGTGCCGGCACCCCCCAGGGGGGCGGCAATCAGCCCCAGCATTTT. The V and J genes are TRBV7-2 and TRBJ1-5; TRBD1 matches at 7 bases. Trimming removed 11 bases from V and 2 bases from J; junction bases left unmatched: 12. CDR3 length: 15 residues. The V gene's germline CDR1 is SGHTA and CDR2 FQGNSA. Combining the CDR3 with reference TRBV7-2 and TRBJ1-5 gives the whole variable domain GAGVSQSPSNKVTEKGKDVELRCDPISGHTALYWYRQSLGQGLEFLIYFQGNSAPDKSGLPSDRFSAERTGGSVSTLTIQRTQQEDSAVYLCAGTPQGGGNQPQHFGDGTRLSIL.